The sequence of this T cell receptor (beta chain) was determined in a study of early T cells in non-severe SARS-CoV-2 infection. cDNA molecules, individually, were tagged with unique molecular identifiers. Each CDR3 protein gets one entry after TCRdb re-called the 5' RACE reads with MiXCR. This sample has around 30,000 distinct CDR3 sequences; roughly 5.8% occur once, and the top ten carry over 5%. In this sample, this clonotype turned up a few times. Trimming shortened V by 10 bases and J by 3 bases, and 13 bases separated the two germline ends. From germline, CDR1 is LGHDT and CDR2 YNNKEL (reference sequence). There are 12 residues in the CDR3.

V usage is TRBV3-1 and J usage is TRBJ2-7, with D tentatively TRBD2 (5 bases). This clonotype was obtained from an adult who was a healthcare worker with PCR-confirmed SARS-CoV-2 infection or an uninfected control (not recorded which). The material sequenced was whole blood. The CDR3 DNA sequence: TGTGCCACTGCGGGCCCTAGCTACGAGCAGTACTTC. Protein: CATAGPSYEQYF.